The present T cell receptor (beta chain) was sequenced within a study of blood T cell repertoires in COVID-19. About the study: Italy, Spain and the United States were the sources of the convalescent and acute COVID-19 samples.

Assay used: immunoSEQ multiplex PCR; TCRdb lists only in-frame clones, some missing. The sample lists more than 350,000 clones, about 86% occurring once. The study drew participants aged about 18 to 95 years from about two dozen US areas. This receptor was obtained from a woman aged 45-60 years who had recovered from COVID-19. The specimen was PBMCs or T cells enriched from blood (not recorded which).

This CDR3 is CASRRQGDSNQPQHF. The CDR3, as DNA: TGTGCCAGCAGACGACAGGGAGATAGCAATCAGCCCCAGCATTTT. The chain is built from TRBV6-5 and TRBJ1-5; 7 bases match TRBD1. Germline CDR1 is MNHEY and CDR2 is SVGAGI. J gave up 0 bases and V 6 bases, and 5 bases lay outside the gene matches. The length of the CDR3 is 15 residues.